The 22 T cell receptor beta chains in this list originate from one sample, sequenced in a study of cytomegalovirus exposure and HLA in healthy donors. PCR used 60 Vbeta primers and 13 Jbeta primers. Clones were read by immunoSEQ multiplex PCR, and TCRdb kept only the in-frame ones, dropping some. The sample has 130,000 or so clones; approximately 8% are singletons. Specimen: PBMCs. These receptors all come from a woman between 35 and 50 years old in good health and CMV-seropositive.

The chain links TRBV19 to TRBJ1-1; D may be TRBD1 (5 bases). This CDR3 is built from 15 residues. V dropped 3 bases and J dropped 3 bases, with 14 bases sitting between them. CDR1 is LNHDA, CDR2 SQIVND, per germline (reference sequence). CDR3 in amino acids: CASSIGGSADTEAFF. DNA of the CDR3: TGTGCCAGTAGTATCGGGGGGTCGGCGGACACTGAAGCTTTCTTT.

Comment on this clone: No conserved phenylalanine or tryptophan is present at the end of the CDR3, so a read error is the likely explanation. V usage is TRBV27 and J usage is TRBJ1-5; the match to TRBD1 covers 7 bases. Germline-derived CDR1 and CDR2 are MNHEY and SMNVEV (reference sequence). Unmatched junction bases numbered 6, after V lost 5 bases and J lost 5 bases. There are 14 residues in the CDR3. For the CDR3, the DNA is TGTGCCAGCAGTCCAGACAGGGTCGATCAGCCCCAGCATTCT. Its translation: CASSPDRVDQPQHS.

CDR3 sequence: CASSLQNSNQPQHF. The CDR3 bases are TGTGCCAGCAGCTTGCAGAATAGCAATCAGCCCCAGCATTTT. This rearrangement joins TRBV11-2 to TRBJ1-5; the D is unclear. V lost 3 bases to trimming and J lost 0 bases, with 6 bases between them. Looked up from germline, CDR1 is SGHAT and CDR2 is FQNNGV. The CDR3 loop spans 14 amino acids.

The table lists this clone with a few counts. The V call is TRBV5-1, the J call TRBJ1-5; 8 bases match TRBD1. Germline CDR1 is SGHRS and CDR2 is YFSETQ. The V gene end was trimmed by 4 bases and the J gene end by 2 bases; junction bases not matched to a gene: 11. This CDR3 is 17 amino acids long. CDR3 loop: CASSLHPRGQRNQPQHF. CDR3 DNA sequence: TGCGCCAGCAGCCTCCACCCCAGGGGGCAGCGCAATCAGCCCCAGCATTTT.

The J gene is TRBJ1-4, the V gene TRBV4-1, with 9 positions matching TRBD1. Germline V lookup: CDR1 MGHRA, CDR2 YSYEKL. The CDR3 is 17 residues long. After removal of 4 bases from V and 2 bases from J, the junction contained 8 bases not matched to a gene. The CDR3 DNA is TGCGCCAGCAGCCGCCCACGCGGGACAGGGACTAATGAAAAACTGTTTTTT. Translation: CASSRPRGTGTNEKLFF.

V and J are TRBV6-1 and TRBJ2-7; D unclear. V was pared by 2 bases and J by 7 bases, with 12 bases between. Germline V CDR1 and CDR2: MNHNS, SASEGT. The CDR3 loop spans 13 amino acids. CDR3 sequence reads: CASSEWRSGEQYF. The CDR3 region has the DNA TGTGCCAGCAGTGAATGGCGGAGTGGGGAGCAGTACTTC.

The chain uses TRBV5-4 and TRBJ2-7; TRBD1 matches 12 bases. The trim removed 8 bases at V and 7 bases at J, leaving 10 bases unmatched. Per germline, CDR1 SGHNT and CDR2 YYREEE (reference sequence). This CDR3 spans 14 amino acids. Here the CDR3 DNA reads TGTGCCAGTAAGGCGGGGACAGGGGGCCGAGAGCAGTACTTC. It codes for CASKAGTGGREQYF.

The chain combines TRBV5-1 with TRBJ2-1; a possible D gene is TRBD1 (5 bases). Germline CDR1 SGHRS, CDR2 YFSETQ. Trimming removed 0 bases from V and 1 base from J, with 14 bases in between. The CDR3 has 17 amino acids. DNA of the CDR3: TGCGCCAGCAGCTTGGCGGGCAGGGCAGGTTCCTACAATGAGCAGTTCTTC. It codes for CASSLAGRAGSYNEQFF.

The chain couples TRBV18 to TRBJ1-4; D not certain. This CDR3 region has 15 residues. Trimming took 2 bases from V and 7 from J, leaving 14 bases between them. The germline V gene has CDR1 KGHSH and CDR2 LQKENI. The CDR3 loop is CASSPSRGIGEKLFF. The CDR3 DNA follows: TGTGCCAGCTCACCATCTCGCGGGATCGGTGAAAAACTGTTTTTT.

V gene TRBV7-2 combines with J gene TRBJ2-5; a weak D match, TRBD1 (6 bases). Matching the DNA end better, TRBJ2-7 makes the J call doubtful. This CDR3 spans 15 amino acids. Germline-derived CDR1 and CDR2 are SGHTA and FQGNSA. Here the CDR3 DNA reads TGTGCCAGCAGCTTATCCAGGGGCGGAGGCTACGAGCAGTACTTC. Protein product: CASSLSRGGGYEQYF.

This chain joins TRBV5-5 and TRBJ2-3, with a possible D match to TRBD1 (6 bases). V gave up 5 bases and J gave up 6 bases, with 19 bases separating them. This CDR3 contains 15 residues. Per germline, CDR1 SGHKS and CDR2 YYEKEE (reference sequence). The CDR3 DNA follows: TGTGCCAGCAGTTCGCTAGGACAAACAGGGGATACGCAGTATTTT. Its translation: CASSSLGQTGDTQYF.

J is TRBJ1-5 and V is TRBV6-6; D unclear. This CDR3 contains 12 residues. The V and J ends lost 4 bases and 6 bases respectively, with 7 bases between them. The germline gives CDR1 MNHNY, CDR2 SVGAGI (reference sequence). CDR3 DNA: TGTGCCAGCAGTTTAGCCAGTCAGCCCCAGCATTTT. It is translated as CASSLASQPQHF.

This sequence joins TRBV5-4 and TRBJ2-4, with D possibly matching TRBD1 (5 bases). CDR3 length equals 16 residues. CDR1 SGHNT and CDR2 YYREEE come from the germline V gene (reference sequence). V was trimmed by 0 bases and J by 6 bases, leaving 16 bases between them. CDR3 residues: CASSLAGQGIGNIQYF. Here the CDR3 DNA reads TGTGCCAGCAGCTTGGCCGGGCAGGGTATTGGAAACATTCAGTACTTC. Combining the CDR3 with reference TRBV5-4 and TRBJ2-4 gives the whole variable domain ETGVTQSPTHLIKTRGQQVTLRCSSQSGHNTVSWYQQALGQGPQFIFQYYREEENGRGNFPPRFSGLQFPNYSSELNVNALELDDSALYLCASSLAGQGIGNIQYFGAGTRLSVL.

This clone has more than one count but fewer than ten. The chain carries TRBV7-2 and TRBJ2-5; TRBD2 matches at 7 bases. The CDR3 runs 15 residues. Germline V gene lookup returns CDR1 SGHTA and CDR2 FQGNSA. Germline trimming cut 3 bases from V and 4 bases from J; bases unmatched to any gene: 8. The DNA for the CDR3 is TGTGCCAGCAGCTTTCAGCGGGGAGGGGTAGAGACCCAGTACTTC. Its protein product is CASSFQRGGVETQYF.

V usage is TRBV5-1 and J usage is TRBJ2-5; tentatively, D is TRBD1 (6 bases). The J call is in doubt because the DNA end fits TRBJ2-7 better. The CDR3 runs 14 residues. Germline V lookup: CDR1 SGHRS, CDR2 YFSETQ. The CDR3 reads CASSLEQGWAEQYF. CDR3 DNA: TGCGCCAGCAGCTTGGAACAGGGATGGGCCGAGCAGTACTTC.

This clone was detected only a few times. This rearrangement joins TRBV11-2 to TRBJ2-3; 8 nucleotides align to TRBD2. Germline trimming cut 5 bases from V and 3 bases from J; bases unmatched to any gene: 7. This CDR3 contains 15 residues. Per the germline V gene, CDR1 is SGHAT and CDR2 is FQNNGV. The CDR3 spells CASSPQGLVTDTQYF. The DNA of the CDR3 is TGTGCCAGCAGCCCTCAGGGACTAGTTACAGATACGCAGTATTTT.

This clone was detected only a few times. The rearrangement joins TRBV7-2 to TRBJ2-3; 7 bases align to TRBD2. Trimming removed 4 bases from V and 0 bases from J; junction bases left unmatched: 7. The CDR3 is made up of 16 amino acids. Per the germline V gene, CDR1 is SGHTA and CDR2 is FQGNSA. CDR3 DNA: TGTGCCAGCAGCTCCTCACCCGGGGGGAGCACAGATACGCAGTATTTT. This codes for CASSSSPGGSTDTQYF.

The chain recombines TRBV29-1 with TRBJ2-7, with TRBD2 identical over 10 bases. The CDR3 covers 15 residues. CDR1 is SQVTM and CDR2 is ANQGSEA in the germline V gene. Unmatched junction bases numbered 12, after V lost 7 bases and J lost 3 bases. The CDR3 region has the DNA TGCAGCGCGGCGGGAGCTAGCGGGGGTAACTACGAGCAGTACTTC. Translating gives CSAAGASGGNYEQYF.

This chain links TRBV6-5 with TRBJ2-3; D remains unclear. The germline V gene encodes CDR1 MNHEY and CDR2 SVGAGI. The CDR3 spans 14 residues. V lost 0 bases, J lost 2 bases, and 6 bases lay in between. The CDR3 region has the DNA TGTGCCAGCAGTTACTCACAGCTCACAGATACGCAGTATTTT. It encodes CASSYSQLTDTQYF.

This clone was recorded a few times. DNA for the CDR3: TGTGCCAGCAGGGGGGGAGTTCGCGCCGCCTACGAGCAGTACTTC. Translation gives CASRGGVRAAYEQYF. The V call is TRBV27, the J call TRBJ2-7, with D perhaps TRBD2 (6 bases). CDR3 size: 15 residues. Germline loops: CDR1 MNHEY, CDR2 SMNVEV (reference sequence). V was pared by 6 bases and J by 2 bases, with 17 bases between.

This clone came up a few times. This CDR3 is CASSPNRANEKLFF. CDR3 DNA: TGTGCCAGCTCACCAAACCGGGCTAATGAAAAACTGTTTTTT. The rearrangement links TRBV18 to TRBJ1-4; D unresolved. This CDR3 comprises 14 residues. Per the germline V gene, CDR1 is KGHSH and CDR2 is LQKENI. V was shortened by 2 bases and J by 3 bases, with 7 bases between the two germline ends.

As to this clone: The sample holds other DNA sequences that translate to the same CDR3. This sequence joins TRBV15 and TRBJ2-4, with 8 bases fitting TRBD1. Germline V gives CDR1 LNHNV, CDR2 YYDKDF (reference sequence). The CDR3 is 14 amino acids. The junction had 1 base not matched to a gene; V was cut back by 5 bases and J by 1 base. CDR3 protein: CATSRDRAKNIQYF. CDR3 DNA sequence: TGTGCCACCAGCCGGGACAGGGCCAAAAACATTCAGTACTTC.